This passage covers 9 T cell receptor beta chains from one sample sequenced in a study of CD8+ T cells in alopecia areata. After isolation, RNA underwent reverse transcription to generate cDNA as the sequencing template. Measured with immunoSEQ multiplex PCR; TCRdb has only the in-frame clones, and not every one. The table has 200,000 to 250,000 clones, 57% seen once. Sequenced here: CD4+ T cells sorted from blood, sampled at week 0. The receptors come from a human donor with alopecia areata.

The V gene is TRBV13, the J gene TRBJ1-3; 7 bases map to TRBD1. This CDR3 comprises 13 residues. Germline V gene lookup returns CDR1 PRHDT and CDR2 FYEKMQ (reference sequence). Losses at the gene ends were 2 bases for V and 7 bases for J; bases not matched to a gene: 2. The CDR3 region has the DNA TGTGCCAGCAGCTTAACAGGGGCTAACACCATATATTTT. It yields the protein CASSLTGANTIYF.

The chain recombines TRBV18 with TRBJ2-5, with 11 nucleotides matching TRBD2. CDR1 and CDR2 (germline): KGHSH, LQKENI. The V and J ends lost 0 bases and 5 bases, in that order; junction bases with no gene match: 5. The CDR3 loop spans 16 amino acids. The CDR3 sequence is CASSPPGLAGGETQYF. The CDR3 DNA reads as TGTGCCAGCTCACCACCAGGACTAGCGGGCGGGGAGACCCAGTACTTC.

The genes are TRBV6-5 and TRBJ1-2; 7 bases fit TRBD1. The CDR3 is made up of 14 amino acids. Losses at the gene ends were 6 bases for V and 6 bases for J; bases not matched to a gene: 10. The germline V gene encodes CDR1 MNHEY and CDR2 SVGAGI. The CDR3 coding sequence is TGTGCCAGCAGGTCCGCCGGAGGGGGCGATGGCTACACCTTC. Its protein product is CASRSAGGGDGYTF.

This clone occurred once. This chain connects TRBV29-1 to TRBJ1-1; D may be TRBD1 (5 bases). Germline V gene sequence: CDR1 SQVTM, CDR2 ANQGSEA. V was clipped by 8 bases and J by 5 bases, with 24 bases between them. There are 15 residues in the CDR3. The chain's CDR3 is CSFSRADSGRTEAFF. The CDR3 bases are TGCAGCTTCTCTCGGGCAGACTCAGGGCGAACTGAAGCTTTCTTT. Looking up the rest from reference TRBV29-1 and TRBJ1-1 gives the full variable domain: SAVISQKPSRDICQRGTSLTIQCQVDSQVTMMFWYRQQPGQSLTLIATANQGSEATYESGFVIDKFPISRPNLTFSTLTVSNMSPEDSSIYLCSFSRADSGRTEAFFGQGTRLTVV.

The chain uses TRBV6-1 and TRBJ1-2; D may be TRBD1 (5 bases). The germline CDR1 and CDR2 sequences are MNHNS and SASEGT. This CDR3 spans 13 amino acids. The germline V and J ends were trimmed by 1 base and 2 bases, with 5 bases remaining between them. As DNA, the CDR3 is TGTGCCAGCAGTGAAGACAGGAACTATGGCTACACCTTC. Translation gives CASSEDRNYGYTF.

The gene calls are TRBV25-1 and TRBJ1-2; 7 bases align to TRBD1. The CDR3 runs 15 residues. V was clipped by 2 bases and J by 3 bases; unmatched bases: 6. Germline values: CDR1 MGHDK, CDR2 SYGVNS. The CDR3, as DNA: TGTGCCAGCAGTGAAGATACAGGGGTTCACTATGGCTACACCTTC. Translating gives CASSEDTGVHYGYTF.

The rearrangement links TRBV2 to TRBJ1-5; 9 bases fit TRBD1. The CDR3 length is 16 residues. V dropped 5 bases and J dropped 6; count of bases not matched to a gene: 11. CDR1 and CDR2 from the germline V gene are SNHLY and FYNNEI. The CDR3 DNA reads as TGTGCCAGCAGTCCCCGGACAGGGGTAAGAAGTCAGCCCCAGCATTTT. It is translated as CASSPRTGVRSQPQHF.

The rearrangement joins TRBV5-4 to TRBJ2-2; the match to TRBD1 covers 8 bases. Per germline, CDR1 SGHNT and CDR2 YYREEE (reference sequence). Trimming cost V 4 bases and J 7 bases; bases outside gene matches: 6. CDR3 length: 14 amino acids. The CDR3 DNA reads as TGTGCCAGCAGCCGGGACAGGATCGTCGGGGAGCTGTTTTTT. As protein: CASSRDRIVGELFF.

V usage is TRBV25-1 and J usage is TRBJ1-2, with 7 positions matching TRBD1. CDR1 and CDR2 (germline): MGHDK, SYGVNS. The CDR3 runs 16 residues. Germline trimming cut 3 bases from V and 4 bases from J; bases unmatched to any gene: 11. Here the CDR3 reads CASSEWTTGRGYGYTF. The CDR3 DNA is TGTGCCAGCAGTGAGTGGACGACAGGGAGGGGCTATGGCTACACCTTC.